One T cell receptor (beta chain) is described in this entry. Its antigen is undetermined. Sequencing was performed with immunoSEQ multiplex PCR; in TCRdb, only in-frame clones are kept and a portion is missing. The table has roughly 110,000 clones, around 93% seen once; the top ten hold under 10%. The data stem from a study of T cell responses to AZD1222 COVID-19 vaccine. Pooling was applied to second doses at about 4 or about 12 weeks. Study conclusions and caveats: At 160-218 and 743-854, vaccine-associated CD4 TCRs were dominant, and they spanned spike.

V was trimmed by 4 bases and J by 8 bases, leaving 14 bases between them. The CDR3 is 13 residues long. CDR1 and CDR2 from the germline V gene are MDHEN and SYDVKM. This chain joins TRBV28 and TRBJ1-1; no reliable D call. Sample: peripheral blood, taken 28 days after the second AZD1222 dose. The sequence was collected from an adult who received the AZD1222 COVID-19 vaccine. The CDR3 spells CASSSPLGVEAFF. For the CDR3, the DNA is TGTGCCAGCAGTTCCCCTCTTGGGGTCGAAGCTTTCTTT.